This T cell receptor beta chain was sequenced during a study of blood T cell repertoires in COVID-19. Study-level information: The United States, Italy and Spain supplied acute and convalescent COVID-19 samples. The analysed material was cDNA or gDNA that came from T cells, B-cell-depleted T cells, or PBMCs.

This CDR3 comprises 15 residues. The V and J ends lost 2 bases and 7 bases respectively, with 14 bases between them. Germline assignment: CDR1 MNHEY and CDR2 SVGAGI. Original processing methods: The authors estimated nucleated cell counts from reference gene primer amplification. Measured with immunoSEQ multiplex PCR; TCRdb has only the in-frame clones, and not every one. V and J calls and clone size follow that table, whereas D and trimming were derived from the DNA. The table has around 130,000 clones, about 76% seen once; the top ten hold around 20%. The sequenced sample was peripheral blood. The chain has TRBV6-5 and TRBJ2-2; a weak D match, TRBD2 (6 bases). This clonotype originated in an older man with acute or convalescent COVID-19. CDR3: CASSYSGGYGGELFF. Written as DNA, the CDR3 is TGTGCCAGCAGTTACAGTGGGGGGTATGGCGGGGAGCTGTTTTTT.